This T cell receptor (beta chain) was identified during a study of blood T cell repertoires in COVID-19. Using immunoSEQ multiplex PCR, the repertoire was profiled, and TCRdb retains in-frame clones only, with some absent. The data contain 220,000 or so clones, 80% to 90% of them seen just once; the ten biggest clones take up less than 0.9%. The V gene lost 0 bases and the J gene lost 8 bases, with 11 bases spanning the gap. CDR3 size: 13 residues. Germline CDR1 reads SGHDT; CDR2 reads YYEEEE. The J gene is TRBJ1-2, the V gene TRBV5-6, with D possibly TRBD1 on 6 matching bases. This clonotype was sampled from a man aged 45-60 years who had been exposed to COVID-19. Sequencing used PBMCs or T cells enriched from blood (not recorded which). The CDR3 sequence: CASSLVAGEGYTF. The CDR3 DNA reads as TGTGCCAGCAGCTTGGTGGCAGGGGAAGGCTACACCTTC.